Sequencing of this T cell receptor (beta chain) was carried out in a study of T cells in pancreatic ductal adenocarcinoma. General study results and limits: Mean clonality was approximately 0.11 in tumors and roughly 0.067 in blood, not significantly different.

Worth noting for this clone: No antigen is known for it.

Profiling relied on immunoSEQ multiplex PCR, and the TCRdb table lists in-frame clones only, not all of them. This table holds 7,500 to 10,000 clones, about 90% found once. Surgery without prior neoadjuvant therapy was the treatment of the selected pancreatic ductal adenocarcinoma patients. This TCR derives from a human donor with pancreatic ductal adenocarcinoma. The sequencing input was PBMCs.

The CDR3 is CAISEPNYEQYF. In nucleotides, the CDR3 is TGTGCCATCAGTGAGCCAAACTACGAGCAGTACTTC. The genes are TRBV10-3 and TRBJ2-7, with no clear D. CDR1 and CDR2 (germline): ENHRY, SYGVKD. The V and J ends lost 2 bases and 3 bases respectively, with 5 bases between them. This CDR3 is 12 amino acids long.